Listed here is a single TCR beta chain. This specimen comes from a study of blood T cell repertoires in COVID-19. The germline CDR1 and CDR2 sequences are SGHNT and YENEEA. V was pared by 1 base and J by 4 bases, with 15 bases of the junction left unmatched. This CDR3 spans 18 amino acids. The protocol was immunoSEQ multiplex PCR, while the TCRdb copy is restricted to in-frame clones and leaves out a portion. Of 250,000 or so clones listed, about 89% were seen once; the top ten hold about 8.8%. Source material: peripheral blood. The J gene is TRBJ1-2, the V gene TRBV11-3, with 7 bases that match TRBD1. This receptor was identified in a middle-aged man with active or convalescent COVID-19. CDR3 nucleotide sequence: TGTGCCAGCAGCTTAGGACGACAGGGCGACCCCCAGATCTATGGCTACACCTTC. It codes for CASSLGRQGDPQIYGYTF.